This TCR beta chain is drawn from a study of OX40 agonist ivuxolimab in advanced cancers. Background for the entire study: Ivuxolimab was an agonistic, fully human IgG2 monoclonal antibody directed against OX40 (CD134), a costimulatory receptor. The paper reports the monotherapy dose-escalation portion (N of about 47 patients) of the phase I ivuxolimab trial. A male proportion of roughly 80% and a mean age of 60 years, ranging from about 20 to 79, were recorded for the dose-escalation cohort. Prior anti-PD-1, anti-PD-L1 or anti-CTLA-4 therapy was permitted, and checkpoint inhibitors had been received by roughly two fifths of dose-escalation patients. The point of sequencing TCRbeta in the periphery was to test whether ivuxolimab changed TCR sequence diversity and drove clonal T-cell expansion. Among the roughly 50 dose-escalation patients, around 19 had hepatocellular carcinoma, roughly 15 melanoma, 9 renal cell carcinoma and 9 head and neck cancer. Partial responses occurred in three dose-escalation patients, of whom one had hepatocellular carcinoma and two had cutaneous melanoma. Intravenous ivuxolimab was administered to patients every 2 weeks at six dose levels: 0.01, 0.1, 0.3, 1.5, 3 and 10 mg/kg. On the study overall, not on this receptor specifically: In the 0.1-3.0 mg/kg groups, partial responders were among the patients with the lowest normalized peripheral clonal expansion, particularly in CD8+ T cells. At doses of 0.1 to 3.0 mg/kg, clonal expansion of both CD4+ and CD8+ blood T cells was observed from baseline to week 6. Low levels of normalized T-cell clonal expansion were also seen in some nonresponding patients. The antigen specificity of the clonally expanded peripheral T cells was not determined. After ivuxolimab, more expanded clones were found on average in CD8+ T cells than in CD4+ T cells.

A word on this clone: Which antigen it targets is not known. Base qualities were left out, and no much larger clone turns up one base away.

To sequence the TCRbeta CDR3 region, genomic DNA was isolated from the sorted cells. The immunoSEQ Assay was used to sequence the TCRbeta CDR3 regions. In TCRdb, the immuneACCESS table is reduced to in-frame sequences with V and J assigned. These tables do not hold every clone; where another copy was compared, an unresolved V gene accounts for under half, and the others remain unexplained. The table for this sample lists 55,000 to 85,000 clones; roughly 85% of them were counted only once. The ten largest clones take up approximately 1.3% of the sample. The trial excluded patients who had a history of autoimmune disease or who were on systemic immunosuppression. Peripheral blood for TCR sequencing was collected from all dose cohorts at baseline, on cycle 4 day 1, and on cycle 7 day 1. The samples were taken from a phase I, first-in-human, multicenter, open-label dose-escalation trial of ivuxolimab. The trial enrolled adults with locally advanced or metastatic head and neck squamous cell, hepatocellular, melanoma or renal cell carcinoma. Before TCR sequencing, CD4+ T cells and CD8+ T cells were sorted from peripheral blood as separate populations.

The germline V gene encodes CDR1 SGHTA and CDR2 FQGTGA. The CDR3 contains 15 residues, cysteine and phenylalanine counted. The sequence is cut down to CDR3 DNA, 45 bases in frame from base 1. The trim is 1 base for V and 2 bases for J, with a gap of 8 bases between the germline ends. The sequence derives from an adult with an advanced solid tumor such as melanoma, head and neck, liver or kidney cancer. Rearrangement joined TRBV7-3 to TRBJ2-2; no D segment can be confidently identified. This material consisted of CD4+ or CD8+ T cells sorted from blood, taken in a trial of the OX40 agonist ivuxolimab. Read as DNA, the sequence is TGTGCCAGCAGCTTAATTGACATCAACACCGGGGAGCTGTTTTTT. Its translation reads: CASSLIDINTGELFF.